Sequencing of this T cell receptor beta chain was carried out in a study of spatial heterogeneity in lung cancer. This clonotype has more than one count but fewer than ten. Its antigen is unknown. Since the library was made to target alpha chains, this beta chain is a stray read and its abundance is not meaningful. A unique molecular identifier was carried by every single TCR cDNA molecule. TCRdb used MiXCR to reprocess the 5' RACE reads, holding one entry per CDR3 protein. The sample lists roughly 550 distinct CDR3 sequences, around three fifths occurring once. The time point: sample taken at primary tumor resection. Without sorting, whole RNA was sequenced from tumor, nontumor lung or frozen PBMC. General study findings and limits: Counts of expanded intratumoral alpha and beta TCRs tracked tumor mutation counts.

The CDR3 consists of 14 residues. Germline CDR1 is SGHDT and CDR2 is YYEEEE. The germline V and J ends were trimmed by 0 bases and 3 bases, with 10 bases remaining between them. Here the sequenced sample was lung tumor tissue, taken at surgery. The chain is built from TRBV5-6 and TRBJ2-7, with D perhaps matching TRBD2 (5 bases). The sequence was collected from a male donor with early-stage non-small cell lung cancer. This CDR3 reads CASSLVDGNYEQYF. CDR3 bases: TGTGCCAGCAGCTTGGTGGACGGGAACTACGAGCAGTACTTC.